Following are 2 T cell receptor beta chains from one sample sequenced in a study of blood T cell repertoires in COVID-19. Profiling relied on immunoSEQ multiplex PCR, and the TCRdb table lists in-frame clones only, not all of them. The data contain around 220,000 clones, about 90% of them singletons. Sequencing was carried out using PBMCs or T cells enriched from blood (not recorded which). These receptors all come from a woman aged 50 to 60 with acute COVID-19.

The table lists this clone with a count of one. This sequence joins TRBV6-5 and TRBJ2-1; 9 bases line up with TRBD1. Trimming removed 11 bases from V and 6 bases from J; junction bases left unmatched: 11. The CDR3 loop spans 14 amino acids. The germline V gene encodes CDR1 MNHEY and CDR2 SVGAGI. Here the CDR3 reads CAGKTGQGPNEQFF. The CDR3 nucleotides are TGTGCCGGGAAGACGGGACAGGGCCCCAATGAGCAGTTCTTC.

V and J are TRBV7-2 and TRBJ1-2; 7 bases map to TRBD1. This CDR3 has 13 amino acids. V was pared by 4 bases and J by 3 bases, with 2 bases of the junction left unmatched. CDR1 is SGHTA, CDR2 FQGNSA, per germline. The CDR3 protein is CASSSGQYYGYTF. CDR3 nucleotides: TGTGCCAGCAGCTCGGGACAGTACTATGGCTACACCTTC. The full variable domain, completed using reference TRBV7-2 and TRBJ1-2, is GAGVSQSPSNKVTEKGKDVELRCDPISGHTALYWYRQSLGQGLEFLIYFQGNSAPDKSGLPSDRFSAERTGGSVSTLTIQRTQQEDSAVYLCASSSGQYYGYTFGSGTRLTVV.